The present TCR beta chain was sequenced within a study of blood T cell repertoires in COVID-19. Sequenced by immunoSEQ multiplex PCR; TCRdb stores in-frame clones only, minus some. In the table there are tens of thousands of clones, 73% of which are singletons. This CDR3 has 15 amino acids. With 4 bases clipped from V and 4 bases from J, the junction kept 5 bases outside the gene matches. The germline gives CDR1 LGHDT, CDR2 YNNKEL (reference sequence). This clonotype was obtained from a woman in her 70s with acute or convalescent COVID-19. Sequenced material: peripheral blood. This chain links TRBV3-1 (or the pseudogene TRBV3-2) with TRBJ2-1, with TRBD2 identical over 9 bases. CDR3 residues: CASSRFSGGYNEQFF. In nucleotides, the CDR3 is TGTGCCAGCAGCCGCTTTAGCGGGGGTTACAATGAGCAGTTCTTC.